A single sample is the source of the 14 T cell receptor beta chains below, sequenced in a study of T cells after yellow fever vaccination. TCRdb reprocessed the 5' RACE reads with MiXCR, giving one entry per CDR3 protein. This sample carries some 350,000 distinct CDR3 sequences, roughly 4% of them seen once, and the ten largest clones take just under 25%. This specimen consisted of PBMCs, obtained 5 days after the yellow fever booster vaccination. These TCRs come from a man younger than 30 who received the YFV17D yellow fever vaccine.

The sample holds a few counts of this clonotype. This chain links TRBV27 with TRBJ1-2; D call uncertain. V lost 3 bases and J lost 3, with 14 bases in between. The germline V gene encodes CDR1 MNHEY and CDR2 SMNVEV (reference sequence). The CDR3 is 15 residues long. The CDR3 bases are TGTGCCAGCAGTTTTTTAAGTGGAAGTCACTATGGCTACACCTTC. Protein product: CASSFLSGSHYGYTF.

V is TRBV20-1 and J is TRBJ2-2; D is uncertain. Germline loops: CDR1 DFQATT, CDR2 SNEGSKA (reference sequence). V was trimmed by 6 bases and J by 3 bases, leaving 5 bases between them. The CDR3 has 11 residues. The CDR3 coding sequence is TGCAGTGCGGCCTACACCGGGGAGCTGTTTTTT. Amino acid sequence: CSAAYTGELFF.

Only a few counts were recorded for this clonotype. The chain links TRBV5-1 to TRBJ2-7; D might be TRBD2 (5 bases). Germline CDR1 reads SGHRS; CDR2 reads YFSETQ. With 0 bases removed from V and 3 bases from J, the gap between germline ends came to 7 bases. This CDR3 has 13 residues. For the CDR3, the DNA is TGCGCCAGCAGCTTGGCCCGGGACTACGAGCAGTACTTC. Encoded protein: CASSLARDYEQYF.

Ten or more counts support this clonotype. The chain has TRBV20-1 and TRBJ2-3; D remains unclear. The CDR3 is 12 residues long. Germline CDR1 DFQATT, CDR2 SNEGSKA (reference sequence). Between the trimmed V and J ends, which lost 1 base and 7 bases, there was a span of 9 bases. CDR3 amino acids: CSARGWNHTQYF. The CDR3 coding sequence is TGCAGTGCTAGAGGCTGGAATCATACGCAGTATTTT.

The rearrangement uses TRBV9 and TRBJ1-2; D remains unclear. Germline loops: CDR1 SGDLS, CDR2 YYNGEE. Trimming removed 3 bases from V and 4 bases from J, with 10 bases in between. The CDR3 is made up of 13 amino acids. For the CDR3, the DNA is TGTGCCAGCAGCGCCGGGTTAGGCTATGGCTACACCTTC. Amino acids: CASSAGLGYGYTF.

This clonotype has a handful of counts. This chain uses TRBV19 with TRBJ2-7; possibly TRBD2 for D (6 bases). V lost 5 bases and J 7 bases, leaving 21 bases between the germline ends. Germline V gene sequence: CDR1 LNHDA, CDR2 SQIVND (reference sequence). CDR3 length: 15 residues. This CDR3 is CASSLSRSLRGEQYF. CDR3 coding DNA: TGTGCCAGTAGTCTGTCTCGGTCTTTGCGGGGAGAGCAGTACTTC.

There are a few counts of this clonotype. An end of the junction differs from the germline gene, which may be a read error. This chain links TRBV28 with TRBJ2-5; D may correspond to TRBD1 or TRBD2 (5 bases each). From germline, CDR1 is MDHEN and CDR2 SYDVKM. The CDR3 spans 13 residues. The CDR3, as DNA: TGTGCCAGCAGTTTAGGGACGGAAGACACCCAGTACTTC. Its translation is CASSLGTEDTQYF.

This clonotype was seen more than once but under ten times. This rearrangement joins TRBV7-2 to TRBJ2-3, with 7 bases fitting TRBD2. J gave up 6 bases and V 1 base, and 7 bases lay outside the gene matches. Germline CDR1 and CDR2: SGHTA and FQGNSA. This CDR3 has 15 amino acids. CDR3 nucleotides: TGTGCCAGCAGCTTAGTGGGGGGGTGGGGCGATACGCAGTATTTT. It yields the protein CASSLVGGWGDTQYF.

The chain combines TRBV9 with TRBJ1-2; the D is unclear. Germline V gene data show CDR1 as SGDLS and CDR2 as YYNGEE. V lost 2 bases, J lost 4 bases, and 12 bases lay in between. The CDR3 contains 14 residues. In DNA form, the CDR3 reads TGTGCCAGCAGCGTCGAGGAGGGTAGCTATGGCTACACCTTC. Translation gives CASSVEEGSYGYTF.

This clonotype was seen only a few times. CDR3 DNA sequence: TGTGCCAGCTCGAATGGACTAGCGTCCTACAATGAGCAGTTCTTC. It encodes CASSNGLASYNEQFF. J is TRBJ2-1 and V is TRBV18, with 9 bases matching TRBD2. Looked up from germline, CDR1 is KGHSH and CDR2 is LQKENI. V lost 6 bases, J lost 1 base, and 4 bases stayed unmatched. There are 15 residues in the CDR3.

This clonotype was observed at least ten times. The genes are TRBV6-2 or TRBV6-3 and TRBJ2-7; 11 bases are a match to TRBD2. V lost 6 bases to trimming and J lost 2 bases; unmatched junction nucleotides: 6. The CDR3 extends over 15 amino acids. Germline V gene data show CDR1 as MNHEY and CDR2 as SVGEGT. The CDR3 is CASRLTSGGTYEQYF. DNA of the CDR3: TGTGCCAGCAGACTCACTAGCGGGGGAACCTACGAGCAGTACTTC.

This clonotype was recorded at least ten times. This rearrangement joins TRBV18 to TRBJ1-6; 7 bases line up with TRBD1. This CDR3 has 14 amino acids. Germline loops: CDR1 KGHSH, CDR2 LQKENI. J gave up 8 bases and V 4 bases, and 5 bases lay outside the gene matches. The CDR3 nucleotides read TGTGCCAGCTCACGGACAGGACGGGATTCACCCCTCCACTTT. Translation: CASSRTGRDSPLHF.

This clonotype came up a few times. V gene TRBV30 combines with J gene TRBJ1-6; 11 positions match TRBD1. Germline CDR1 GTSNPN, CDR2 SVGIG (reference sequence). This CDR3 is 13 amino acids long. Losses at the gene ends were 3 bases for V and 10 bases for J; bases not matched to a gene: 2. CDR3 in DNA: TGTGCCTGGAGCGGACAGGGGGCATCACCCCTCCACTTT. Protein: CAWSGQGASPLHF.

This sequence joins TRBV7-2 and TRBJ2-5; D possibly matches TRBD1 or TRBD2 (5 bases each). Between the trimmed V and J ends, which lost 5 bases and 1 base, there was a span of 14 bases. CDR3 length: 15 amino acids. The germline gives CDR1 SGHTA, CDR2 FQGNSA. The CDR3 DNA sequence: TGTGCCAGCAGCCCAGGGACCGCGATCCAAGAGACCCAGTACTTC. This gives the protein CASSPGTAIQETQYF.